The 16 T cell receptor beta chains below were found in one sample sequenced in a study of cytomegalovirus exposure and HLA in healthy donors. PCR involved 60 Vbeta and 13 Jbeta primers. Produced via immunoSEQ multiplex PCR; TCRdb's table is partial and in-frame only. The repertoire holds roughly 150,000 clones, about 64% seen once, with around 4.2% in the top ten. Material: PBMCs. Source of these receptors: a man between 60 and 75 years old in good health and CMV-seronegative.

The sample holds a few counts of this clone. The V gene is TRBV5-8, the J gene TRBJ1-1, with D unresolved. CDR3 length: 14 residues. Germline V CDR1 and CDR2: SGHTS, YDEGEE. The V end lost 2 bases, the J end lost 3 bases, and 11 bases lay between the germline ends. CDR3 nucleotide sequence: TGTGCCAGCAGCTTTACGGGTGGCGACACTGAAGCTTTCTTT. Translating it yields CASSFTGGDTEAFF.

This rearrangement joins TRBV6-1 to TRBJ1-2; 7 nucleotides match TRBD1. Germline trimming cut 6 bases from V and 8 bases from J; bases unmatched to any gene: 12. The CDR3 contains 14 residues. CDR1 and CDR2 (germline): MNHNS, SASEGT. CDR3 sequence (DNA): TGTGCCAGCAGAAATGACAGGGACTTGTTAGGCTACACCTTC. It codes for CASRNDRDLLGYTF.

The chain uses TRBV11-1 and TRBJ1-4; no clear D. The CDR3 sequence is 12 residues long. Trimming shortened V by 5 bases and J by 10 bases, and 11 bases separated the two germline ends. The germline CDR1 and CDR2 sequences are SGHAT and FQDESV (reference sequence). CDR3 bases: TGTGCCAGCAGCCCAGTAAGTGGAAAACTGTTTTTT. Encoded protein: CASSPVSGKLFF.

This rearrangement joins TRBV29-1 to TRBJ2-7; D perhaps matches TRBD2 (6 bases). CDR3 size: 12 residues. V dropped 4 bases and J dropped 2 bases, with 9 bases sitting between them. Germline assignment: CDR1 SQVTM and CDR2 ANQGSEA. The CDR3 bases are TGCAGCGTTGTGACGGGGGCCTACGAGCAGTACTTC. Translation gives CSVVTGAYEQYF.

J is TRBJ1-4 and V is TRBV14, with D uncertain. The CDR3 runs to 16 residues. The V and J ends lost 0 bases and 0 bases respectively, with 8 bases between them. The germline CDR1 and CDR2 sequences are SGHDN and FVKESK. In DNA form, the CDR3 reads TGTGCCAGCAGCCAAGATTCGGTGGCAACTAATGAAAAACTGTTTTTT. Its translation: CASSQDSVATNEKLFF.

This clone was seen a handful of times. The genes are TRBV7-8 and TRBJ1-6; weak D call: TRBD1 (5 bases). V lost 6 bases and J lost 6, with 12 bases in between. The CDR3 covers 14 residues. CDR1 and CDR2 (germline): SGHVS, FQNEAQ. The CDR3 bases are TGTGCCAGCAGTACCAGCGGGGGTAATTCACCCCTCCACTTT. Protein: CASSTSGGNSPLHF.

The V and J genes are TRBV4-2 and TRBJ1-4; 8 bases fit TRBD1. There are 18 residues in the CDR3. Germline trimming cut 1 base from V and 8 bases from J; bases unmatched to any gene: 15. The germline V gene has CDR1 LGHNA and CDR2 YNFKEQ. The CDR3 DNA sequence: TGTGCCAGCAGCCAAGGAGCGGTCCGACAGGGGAAAGGAGAAAAACTGTTTTTT. Translation: CASSQGAVRQGKGEKLFF.

The J gene is TRBJ2-5, the V gene TRBV6-1; TRBD2 aligns across 14 bases. With 11 bases clipped from V and 4 bases from J, the junction kept 6 bases outside the gene matches. The germline gives CDR1 MNHNS, CDR2 SASEGT. This CDR3 comprises 14 residues. In DNA form, the CDR3 reads TGTGCCGGAGGGACTAGCGGGAGTGCAGAGACCCAGTACTTC. Protein: CAGGTSGSAETQYF.

Only one count was recorded for this clone. The rearrangement uses TRBV7-6 and TRBJ2-1; 13 bases match TRBD2. The germline V gene encodes CDR1 SGHVS and CDR2 FNYEAQ. V gave up 1 base and J gave up 5 bases; unmatched junction bases: 2. The CDR3 spans 16 residues. CDR3 nucleotide sequence: TGTGCCAGCAGCTTAGGGGGACTAGCGGGAAACAATGAGCAGTTCTTC. Amino acids: CASSLGGLAGNNEQFF.

The genes are TRBV5-1 and TRBJ1-1; tentative D call: TRBD1 (5 bases). The CDR3 loop spans 14 amino acids. Trimming removed 4 bases at V and 1 base at J, with 11 bases between. Germline V gene lookup returns CDR1 SGHRS and CDR2 YFSETQ. This chain's CDR3 is CASSVEDRNTEAFF. The CDR3 DNA is TGCGCCAGCAGCGTGGAAGACAGGAACACTGAAGCTTTCTTT.

This clone was seen once. V usage is TRBV6-1 and J usage is TRBJ2-5; 8 bases are shared with TRBD2. The ends lost 11 bases at V and 4 bases at J; junction bases unmatched: 0. Germline V lookup: CDR1 MNHNS, CDR2 SASEGT. The CDR3 length is 10 residues. Here the CDR3 reads CAAGGETQYF. Here the CDR3 DNA reads TGTGCCGCGGGGGGAGAGACCCAGTACTTC.

The chain recombines TRBV6-5 with TRBJ1-2; 9 nucleotides align to TRBD1. V was pared by 5 bases and J by 7 bases, with 5 bases of the junction left unmatched. This CDR3 comprises 13 residues. Germline values: CDR1 MNHEY, CDR2 SVGAGI. CDR3 loop: CASSRDRAAGYTF. DNA for the CDR3: TGTGCCAGCAGTCGGGACAGGGCCGCTGGCTACACCTTC.

This chain links TRBV2 with TRBJ2-1; 9 bases map to TRBD1. V lost 5 bases to trimming and J lost 5 bases; unmatched junction nucleotides: 7. Per germline, CDR1 SNHLY and CDR2 FYNNEI. The CDR3 has 15 amino acids. This CDR3 reads CASSRQGERDNEQFF. The CDR3 DNA is TGTGCCAGCAGTCGACAGGGGGAGAGGGACAATGAGCAGTTCTTC. Together with reference TRBV2 and TRBJ2-1, the CDR3 gives the full variable domain: EPEVTQTPSHQVTQMGQEVILRCVPISNHLYFYWYRQILGQKVEFLVSFYNNEISEKSEIFDDQFSVERPDGSNFTLKIRSTKLEDSAMYFCASSRQGERDNEQFFGPGTRLTVL.

This chain links TRBV14 with TRBJ1-1; D remains unclear. The CDR3 has 16 amino acids. From germline, CDR1 is SGHDN and CDR2 FVKESK. Deletions cut 1 base from V and 1 base from J, with 13 bases between. The CDR3 bases are TGTGCCAGCAGCCAAGTCGTACCGGCAGGGAACACTGAAGCTTTCTTT. Translated: CASSQVVPAGNTEAFF.

The genes are TRBV2 and TRBJ1-3, with 7 bases matching TRBD1. CDR1 is SNHLY, CDR2 FYNNEI, per germline. J lost 3 bases, V lost 6 bases, and 8 bases had no gene match. The CDR3 runs to 15 residues. The CDR3 DNA is TGTGCCAGCAGCACAGGGGCCCCTTTTGGAAACACCATATATTTT. Translation: CASSTGAPFGNTIYF.

The V call is TRBV19, the J call TRBJ1-1; TRBD1 matches 11 bases. The V gene end was trimmed by 7 bases and the J gene end by 10 bases; junction bases not matched to a gene: 14. The length of the CDR3 is 15 residues. Per the germline V gene, CDR1 is LNHDA and CDR2 is SQIVND (reference sequence). CDR3 sequence: CASIGDRTGGRAAFF. CDR3 in DNA: TGTGCCAGTATTGGGGATCGGACAGGGGGCCGGGCAGCTTTCTTT.